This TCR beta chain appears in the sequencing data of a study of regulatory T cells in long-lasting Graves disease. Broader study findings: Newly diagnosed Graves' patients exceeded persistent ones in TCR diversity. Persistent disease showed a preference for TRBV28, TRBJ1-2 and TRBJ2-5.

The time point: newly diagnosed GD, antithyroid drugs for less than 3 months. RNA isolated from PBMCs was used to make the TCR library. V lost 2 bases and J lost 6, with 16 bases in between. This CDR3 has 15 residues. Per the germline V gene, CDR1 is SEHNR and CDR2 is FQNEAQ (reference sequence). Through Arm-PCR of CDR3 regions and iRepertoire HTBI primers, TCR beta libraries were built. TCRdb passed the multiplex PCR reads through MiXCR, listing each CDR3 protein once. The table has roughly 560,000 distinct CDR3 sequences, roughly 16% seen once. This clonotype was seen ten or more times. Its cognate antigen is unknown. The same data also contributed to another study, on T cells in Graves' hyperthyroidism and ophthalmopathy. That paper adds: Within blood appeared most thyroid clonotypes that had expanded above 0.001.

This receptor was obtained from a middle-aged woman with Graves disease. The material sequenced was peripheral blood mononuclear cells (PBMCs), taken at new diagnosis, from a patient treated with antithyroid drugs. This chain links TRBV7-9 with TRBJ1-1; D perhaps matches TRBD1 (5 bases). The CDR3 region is CASSLIQGQGAEAFF. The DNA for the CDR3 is TGTGCCAGCAGCTTAATTCAGGGCCAGGGCGCTGAAGCTTTCTTT. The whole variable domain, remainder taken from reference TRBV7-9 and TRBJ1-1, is DTGVSQNPRHKITKRGQNVTFRCDPISEHNRLYWYRQTLGQGPEFLTYFQNEAQLEKSRLLSDRFSAERPKGSFSTLEIQRTEQGDSAMYLCASSLIQGQGAEAFFGQGTRLTVV.